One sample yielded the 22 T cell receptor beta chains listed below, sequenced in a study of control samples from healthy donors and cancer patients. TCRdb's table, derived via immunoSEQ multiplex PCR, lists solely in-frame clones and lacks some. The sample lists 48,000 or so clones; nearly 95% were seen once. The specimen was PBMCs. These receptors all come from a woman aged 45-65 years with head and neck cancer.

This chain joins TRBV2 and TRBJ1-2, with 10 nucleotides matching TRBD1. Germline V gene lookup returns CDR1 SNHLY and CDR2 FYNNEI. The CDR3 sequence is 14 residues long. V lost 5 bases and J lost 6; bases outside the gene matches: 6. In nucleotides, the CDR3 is TGTGCCAGCAGTTGGGACAGGGGAGCAGATGGCTACACCTTC. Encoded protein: CASSWDRGADGYTF.

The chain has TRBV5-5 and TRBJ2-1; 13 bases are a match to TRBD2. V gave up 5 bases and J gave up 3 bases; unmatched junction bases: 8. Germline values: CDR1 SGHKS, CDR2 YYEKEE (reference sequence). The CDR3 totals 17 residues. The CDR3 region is CASRHGLAGESYNEQFF. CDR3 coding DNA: TGTGCCAGCAGACATGGACTAGCGGGAGAAAGCTACAATGAGCAGTTCTTC.

DNA for the CDR3: TGTGCCATCAGTGAGTCTGGAGGCAGCGAAGAGACCCAGTACTTC. Translated: CAISESGGSEETQYF. The chain links TRBV10-3 to TRBJ2-5; perhaps TRBD2 as D (5 bases). V was pared by 0 bases and J by 3 bases, with 11 bases between. The CDR3 sequence is 15 residues long. CDR1 and CDR2 from the germline V gene are ENHRY and SYGVKD.

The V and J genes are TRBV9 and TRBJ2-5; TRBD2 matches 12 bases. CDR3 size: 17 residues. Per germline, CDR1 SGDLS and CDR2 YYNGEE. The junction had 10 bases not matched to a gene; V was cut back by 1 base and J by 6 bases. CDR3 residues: CASSVKASGGDLKTQYF. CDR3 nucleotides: TGTGCCAGCAGCGTAAAAGCTAGCGGGGGGGATTTGAAGACCCAGTACTTC.

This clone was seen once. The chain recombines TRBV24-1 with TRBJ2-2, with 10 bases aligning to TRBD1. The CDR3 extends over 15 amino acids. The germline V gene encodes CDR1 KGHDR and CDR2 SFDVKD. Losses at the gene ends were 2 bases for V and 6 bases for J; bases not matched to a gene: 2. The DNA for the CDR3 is TGTGCCACCAGTGATTGGGGGACAGGGGCCGGGGAGCTGTTTTTT. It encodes CATSDWGTGAGELFF.

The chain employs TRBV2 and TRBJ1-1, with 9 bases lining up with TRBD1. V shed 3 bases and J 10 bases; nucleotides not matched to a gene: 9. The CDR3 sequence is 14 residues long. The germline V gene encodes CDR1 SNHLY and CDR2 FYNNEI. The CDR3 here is CASSDPNRGRLAFF. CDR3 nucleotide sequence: TGTGCCAGCAGTGACCCGAACAGGGGGCGTCTAGCTTTCTTT.

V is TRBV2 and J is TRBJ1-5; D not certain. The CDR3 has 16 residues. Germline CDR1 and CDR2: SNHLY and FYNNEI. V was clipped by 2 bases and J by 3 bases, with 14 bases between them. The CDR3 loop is CASSELRHLNNQPQHF. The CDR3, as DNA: TGTGCCAGCAGTGAATTACGGCACCTTAACAATCAGCCCCAGCATTTT. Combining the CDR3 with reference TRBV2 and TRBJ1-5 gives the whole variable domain EPEVTQTPSHQVTQMGQEVILRCVPISNHLYFYWYRQILGQKVEFLVSFYNNEISEKSEIFDDQFSVERPDGSNFTLKIRSTKLEDSAMYFCASSELRHLNNQPQHFGDGTRLSIL.

The CDR3 sequence is CASRPASEGYEQYF. The CDR3 coding sequence is TGTGCCAGCAGGCCGGCTTCCGAGGGCTACGAGCAGTACTTC. V gene TRBV7-8 combines with J gene TRBJ2-7; D perhaps matches TRBD2 (5 bases). V shed 6 bases and J shed 3 bases, with 15 bases lying between them. From germline, CDR1 is SGHVS and CDR2 FQNEAQ. The CDR3 runs to 14 residues.

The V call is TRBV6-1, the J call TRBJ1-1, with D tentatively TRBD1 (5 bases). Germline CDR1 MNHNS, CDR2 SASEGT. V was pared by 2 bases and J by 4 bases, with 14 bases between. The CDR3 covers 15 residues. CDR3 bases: TGTGCCAGCAGTGAATTCAGGGCAGGAACCACTGAAGCTTTCTTT. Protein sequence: CASSEFRAGTTEAFF.

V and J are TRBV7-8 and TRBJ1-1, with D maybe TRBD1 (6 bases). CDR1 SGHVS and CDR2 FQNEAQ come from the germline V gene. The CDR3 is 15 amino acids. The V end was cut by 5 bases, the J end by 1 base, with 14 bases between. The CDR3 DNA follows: TGTGCCAGCAGCATTCCGGGACATCCGAACACTGAAGCTTTCTTT. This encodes CASSIPGHPNTEAFF.

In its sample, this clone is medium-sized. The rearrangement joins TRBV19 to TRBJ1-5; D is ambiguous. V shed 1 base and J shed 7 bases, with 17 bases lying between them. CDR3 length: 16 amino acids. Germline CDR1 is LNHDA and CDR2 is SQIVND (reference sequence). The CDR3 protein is CASSIVKTLRGQPQHF. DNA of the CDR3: TGTGCCAGTAGTATAGTCAAGACCCTTCGAGGCCAGCCCCAGCATTTT.

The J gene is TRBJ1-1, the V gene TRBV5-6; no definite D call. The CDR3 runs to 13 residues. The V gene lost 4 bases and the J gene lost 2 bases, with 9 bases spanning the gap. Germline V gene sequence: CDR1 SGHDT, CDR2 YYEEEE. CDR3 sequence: CASSHDRNTEAFF. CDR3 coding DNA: TGTGCCAGCAGCCATGACCGTAACACTGAAGCTTTCTTT.

CDR3 DNA sequence: TGTGCCAGCAGTTTATACCCCCCTTCGGGAGCGACCGGGGAGCTGTTTTTT. This gives the protein CASSLYPPSGATGELFF. The rearrangement links TRBV27 to TRBJ2-2; TRBD2 might be the D (6 bases). V was clipped by 1 base and J by 5 bases, with 17 bases between them. CDR3 length: 17 residues. The germline gives CDR1 MNHEY, CDR2 SMNVEV (reference sequence).

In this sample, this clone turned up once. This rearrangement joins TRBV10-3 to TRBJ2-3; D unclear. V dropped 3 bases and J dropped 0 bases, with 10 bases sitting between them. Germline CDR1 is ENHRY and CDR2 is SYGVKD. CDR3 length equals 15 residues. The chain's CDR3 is CAISDQRKSTDTQYF. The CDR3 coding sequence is TGTGCCATCAGTGATCAACGGAAGAGCACAGATACGCAGTATTTT.

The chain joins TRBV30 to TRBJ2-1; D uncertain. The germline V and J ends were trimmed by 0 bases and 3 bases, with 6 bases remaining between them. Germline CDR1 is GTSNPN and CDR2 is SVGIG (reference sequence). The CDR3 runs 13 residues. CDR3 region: CAWSVEVYNEQFF. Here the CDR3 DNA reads TGTGCCTGGAGTGTAGAAGTCTACAATGAGCAGTTCTTC. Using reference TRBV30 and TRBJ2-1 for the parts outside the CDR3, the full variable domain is SQTIHQWPATLVQPVGSPLSLECTVEGTSNPNLYWYRQAAGRGLQLLFYSVGIGQISSEVPQNLSASRPQDRQFILSSKKLLLSDSGFYLCAWSVEVYNEQFFGPGTRLTVL.

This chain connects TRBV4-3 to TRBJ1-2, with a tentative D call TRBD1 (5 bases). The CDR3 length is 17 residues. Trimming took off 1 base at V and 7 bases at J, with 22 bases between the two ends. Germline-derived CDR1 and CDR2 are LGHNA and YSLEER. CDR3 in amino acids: CASSQVQGPRDRGGYTF. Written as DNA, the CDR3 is TGCGCCAGCAGCCAAGTTCAGGGTCCAAGGGATCGGGGTGGCTACACCTTC.

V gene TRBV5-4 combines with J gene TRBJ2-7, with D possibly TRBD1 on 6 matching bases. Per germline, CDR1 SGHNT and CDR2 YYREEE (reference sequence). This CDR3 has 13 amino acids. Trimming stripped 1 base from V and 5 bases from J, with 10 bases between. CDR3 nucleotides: TGTGCCAGCAGCTTGCAGGGGCGGGACGAGCAGTACTTC. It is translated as CASSLQGRDEQYF.

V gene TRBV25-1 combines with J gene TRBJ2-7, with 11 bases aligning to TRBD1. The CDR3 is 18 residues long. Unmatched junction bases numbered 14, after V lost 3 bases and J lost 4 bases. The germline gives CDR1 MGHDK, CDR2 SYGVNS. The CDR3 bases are TGTGCCAGCAGTGACCCCGAGGGGACAGGGGGTAGAGGGTACGAGCAGTACTTC. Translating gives CASSDPEGTGGRGYEQYF.

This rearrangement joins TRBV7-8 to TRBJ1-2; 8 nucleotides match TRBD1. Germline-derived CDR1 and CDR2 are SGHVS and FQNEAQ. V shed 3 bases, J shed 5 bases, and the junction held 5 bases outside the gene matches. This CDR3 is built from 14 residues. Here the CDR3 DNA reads TGTGCCAGCAGCTTGGGACAGGAGTTTTATGGCTACACCTTC. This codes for CASSLGQEFYGYTF.

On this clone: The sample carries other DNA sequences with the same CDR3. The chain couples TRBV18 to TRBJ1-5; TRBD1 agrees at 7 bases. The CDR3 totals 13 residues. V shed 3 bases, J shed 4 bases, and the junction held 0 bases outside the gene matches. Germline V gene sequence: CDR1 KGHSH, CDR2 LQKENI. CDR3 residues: CASSPDRNQPQHF. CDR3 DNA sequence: TGTGCCAGCTCACCGGACAGGAATCAGCCCCAGCATTTT.

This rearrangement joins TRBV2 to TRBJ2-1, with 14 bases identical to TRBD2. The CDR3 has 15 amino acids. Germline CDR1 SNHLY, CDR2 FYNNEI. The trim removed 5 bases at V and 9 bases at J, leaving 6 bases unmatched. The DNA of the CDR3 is TGTGCCAGCAGTCCGACTAGCGGGGGGGCCGGTGAGCAGTTCTTC. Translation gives CASSPTSGGAGEQFF.

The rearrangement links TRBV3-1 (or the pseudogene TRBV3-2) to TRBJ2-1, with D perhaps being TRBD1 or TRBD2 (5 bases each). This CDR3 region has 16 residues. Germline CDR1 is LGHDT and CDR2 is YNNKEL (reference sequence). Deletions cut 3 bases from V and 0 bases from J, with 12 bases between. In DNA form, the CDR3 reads TGTGCCAGCAGCCAGGGACGCCTAAGCTCCTACAATGAGCAGTTCTTC. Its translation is CASSQGRLSSYNEQFF.